The 14 T cell receptor beta chains given below trace back to one sample, sequenced in a study of T cell changes during pregnancy in multiple sclerosis. The table came from immunoSEQ multiplex PCR; TCRdb's copy has only in-frame clones and leaves some out. The table lists over 50,000 clones, 80% to 90% of them singletons. The specimen comprised peripheral blood, sampled in the first trimester of pregnancy. The receptors were sampled from a female donor in good health, enrolled as a control in a pregnancy study.

CDR3 sequence reads: CASSSRQGSNTEAFF. The CDR3 bases are TGTGCCAGCAGCTCACGACAGGGATCAAACACTGAAGCTTTCTTT. The genes are TRBV11-3 and TRBJ1-1; 7 positions match TRBD1. The CDR3 has 15 residues. The germline gives CDR1 SGHNT, CDR2 YENEEA. With V trimmed by 4 bases and J by 2 bases, 7 bases remained unmatched.

The chain links TRBV9 to TRBJ1-6; no reliable D call. Germline CDR1 reads SGDLS; CDR2 reads YYNGEE. This CDR3 is built from 17 residues. Trimming removed 3 bases at V and 0 bases at J, with 13 bases between. The CDR3 coding sequence is TGTGCCAGCAGCGCAGACCCGGCGGGCTCCTATAATTCACCCCTCCACTTT. The encoded protein is CASSADPAGSYNSPLHF.

CDR3 in DNA: TGTGCCAGCCTCCAGGGACACCGATCCCTGAACACTGAAGCTTTCTTT. Its protein product is CASLQGHRSLNTEAFF. V and J are TRBV13 and TRBJ1-1, with D possibly matching TRBD1 (6 bases). Trimming took off 8 bases at V and 0 bases at J, with 19 bases between the two ends. Germline CDR1 reads PRHDT; CDR2 reads FYEKMQ (reference sequence). The CDR3 consists of 16 residues.

CDR3 in DNA: TGCGCCAGCAGCTCGCACATACAGGGAGACTATGGCTACACCTTC. It translates to CASSSHIQGDYGYTF. The chain uses TRBV5-1 and TRBJ1-2; perhaps TRBD1 as D (6 bases). The V end lost 3 bases, the J end lost 3 bases, and 15 bases lay between the germline ends. Looked up from germline, CDR1 is SGHRS and CDR2 is YFSETQ. This CDR3 has 15 residues.

The chain has TRBV9 and TRBJ2-3, with TRBD2 matching over 11 bases. Losses at the gene ends were 7 bases for V and 6 bases for J; bases not matched to a gene: 13. The CDR3 has 16 residues. The germline V gene has CDR1 SGDLS and CDR2 YYNGEE. Here the CDR3 DNA reads TGTGCCAGCGGGGTGGATCAGGGGACTAGCGGTGATACGCAGTATTTT. It translates to CASGVDQGTSGDTQYF.

This rearrangement joins TRBV6-6 to TRBJ2-7; tentatively, D is TRBD2 (6 bases). V gave up 5 bases and J gave up 6 bases, with 17 bases separating them. The CDR3 is 14 residues long. The germline gives CDR1 MNHNY, CDR2 SVGAGI (reference sequence). The DNA for the CDR3 is TGTGCCAGCAGTCTCGACTCGACTAGAGTCGAGCAGTACTTC. It specifies CASSLDSTRVEQYF.

In regard to this clone: Other DNA sequences in this sample translate to the same CDR3. CDR3 sequence: CASSVDPGLNSPLHF. The CDR3 DNA follows: TGTGCCAGCAGCGTAGATCCAGGGTTGAATTCACCCCTCCACTTT. This chain connects TRBV9 to TRBJ1-6; D possibly corresponds to TRBD1 (5 bases). This CDR3 comprises 15 residues. V dropped 0 bases and J dropped 7 bases, with 11 bases sitting between them. Germline-derived CDR1 and CDR2 are SGDLS and YYNGEE. Combining the CDR3 with reference TRBV9 and TRBJ1-6 gives the whole variable domain DSGVTQTPKHLITATGQRVTLRCSPRSGDLSVYWYQQSLDQGLQFLIQYYNGEERAKGNILERFSAQQFPDLHSELNLSSLELGDSALYFCASSVDPGLNSPLHFGNGTRLTVT.

The V and J genes are TRBV11-3 and TRBJ2-3; TRBD1 aligns across 7 bases. Losses at the gene ends were 0 bases for V and 7 bases for J; bases not matched to a gene: 7. CDR1 SGHNT and CDR2 YENEEA come from the germline V gene. CDR3 length equals 15 residues. The CDR3 nucleotides are TGTGCCAGCAGCTTAGAAGGGGGCAGATGGCATACGCAGTATTTT. It encodes CASSLEGGRWHTQYF.

This chain connects TRBV12-5 to TRBJ1-2; possible D gene TRBD1, 5 bases. Trimming shortened V by 2 bases and J by 8 bases, and 18 bases separated the two germline ends. The CDR3 runs 15 residues. Germline CDR1 reads LGHNT; CDR2 reads FRNRAP. Here the CDR3 DNA reads TGTGCTAGTGGTTTGCCGAACCACGGGGGTAGCGGCTACACCTTC. This sequence encodes CASGLPNHGGSGYTF.

The J gene is TRBJ1-5, the V gene TRBV7-8; 8 bases align to TRBD1. There are 17 residues in the CDR3. J gave up 1 base and V 7 bases, and 12 bases lay outside the gene matches. Germline CDR1 and CDR2: SGHVS and FQNEAQ. The CDR3 spells CASTTTGAWGSNQPQHF. The CDR3, as DNA: TGTGCCAGCACCACGACAGGGGCTTGGGGGAGCAATCAGCCCCAGCATTTT. The entire variable domain, with the rest obtained from reference TRBV7-8 and TRBJ1-5, is as follows: GAGVSQSPRYKVAKRGQDVALRCDPISGHVSLFWYQQALGQGPEFLTYFQNEAQLDKSGLPSDRFFAERPEGSVSTLKIQRTQQEDSAVYLCASTTTGAWGSNQPQHFGDGTRLSIL.

CDR3 sequence reads: CASSLGLAGGETQYF. CDR3 bases: TGTGCCAGCAGCCTCGGACTAGCGGGGGGAGAGACCCAGTACTTC. The rearrangement uses TRBV7-2 and TRBJ2-5, with 14 bases fitting TRBD2. From germline, CDR1 is SGHTA and CDR2 FQGNSA. The CDR3 extends over 15 amino acids. V lost 5 bases and J lost 4; bases outside the gene matches: 3.

V is TRBV7-2 and J is TRBJ1-1; D perhaps matches TRBD1 (6 bases). The V gene's germline CDR1 is SGHTA and CDR2 FQGNSA. V was trimmed by 1 base and J by 5 bases, leaving 17 bases between them. The CDR3 spans 16 residues. CDR3 coding DNA: TGTGCCAGCAGCTTAGACCCCGGTGGCAGGGGTACTGAAGCTTTCTTT. It codes for CASSLDPGGRGTEAFF.

This chain joins TRBV7-8 and TRBJ1-2; 7 nucleotides agree with TRBD1. In germline, CDR1 is SGHVS, CDR2 FQNEAQ. The CDR3 is 15 amino acids. The V segment lost 4 bases and the J segment 6 bases; nucleotides outside the gene matches: 11. CDR3 nucleotide sequence: TGTGCCAGCAGCTCAAGGACAGGCCTCAGGGATGGCTACACCTTC. This encodes CASSSRTGLRDGYTF.

This chain links TRBV5-6 with TRBJ2-2, with a weak D call TRBD2 (6 bases). The CDR3 runs to 16 residues. Deletions cut 7 bases from V and 0 bases from J, with 16 bases between. Germline V gives CDR1 SGHDT, CDR2 YYEEEE. The CDR3 here is CASRSRGATNTGELFF. CDR3 bases: TGTGCCAGCCGAAGTCGCGGGGCGACGAACACCGGGGAGCTGTTTTTT.